This TCR beta chain was identified in a study of prognosis after radiotherapy for stage I lung cancer. Study-level information: Non-small cell lung cancer patients at stage I were enrolled between early 2018 and January 2019. Squamous cell carcinoma was diagnosed in 7 or 8 patients and adenocarcinoma in around twelve. Concurrently with stereotactic body radiotherapy, no other therapy was received by any patient.

This clonotype was seen many times. Trimming took 4 bases from V and 2 from J; bases not matched to a gene: 5. CDR3 length equals 15 residues. Germline V gene lookup returns CDR1 DFQATT and CDR2 SNEGSKA (reference sequence). TCR beta CDR3 amplification from genomic DNA was performed by two-round multiplex PCR. Primers targeting each individual TRBV and TRBJ gene were applied in first-round PCR. From the multiplex PCR reads, TCRdb called clonotypes with MiXCR, one entry per CDR3 protein. The sample yields about 14,000 distinct CDR3 sequences, 25% to 30% seen once. The chain links TRBV20-1 to TRBJ2-2; 9 bases align to TRBD1. Sequenced material: PBMCs, taken before or after stereotactic body radiation therapy (not recorded which). The clonotype comes from a donor of 50 years or more with non-small cell lung cancer. The DNA of the CDR3 is TGCAGTGCTACCTCACAGGGGGCAAACACCGGGGAGCTGTTTTTT. As protein: CSATSQGANTGELFF.